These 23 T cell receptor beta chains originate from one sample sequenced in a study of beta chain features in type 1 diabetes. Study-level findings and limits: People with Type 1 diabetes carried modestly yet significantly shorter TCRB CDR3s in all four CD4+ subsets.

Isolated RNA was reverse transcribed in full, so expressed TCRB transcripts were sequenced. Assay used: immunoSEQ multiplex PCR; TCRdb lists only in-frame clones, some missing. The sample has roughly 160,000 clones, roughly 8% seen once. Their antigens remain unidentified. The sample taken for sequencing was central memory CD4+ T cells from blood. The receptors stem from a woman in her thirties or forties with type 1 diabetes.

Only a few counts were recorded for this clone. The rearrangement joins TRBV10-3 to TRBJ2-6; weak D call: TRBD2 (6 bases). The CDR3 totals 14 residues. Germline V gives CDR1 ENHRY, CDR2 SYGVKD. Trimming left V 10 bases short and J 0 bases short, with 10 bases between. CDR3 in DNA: TGTGCCACCGCCGGGGGCTCTGGGGCCAACGTCCTGACTTTC. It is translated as CATAGGSGANVLTF.

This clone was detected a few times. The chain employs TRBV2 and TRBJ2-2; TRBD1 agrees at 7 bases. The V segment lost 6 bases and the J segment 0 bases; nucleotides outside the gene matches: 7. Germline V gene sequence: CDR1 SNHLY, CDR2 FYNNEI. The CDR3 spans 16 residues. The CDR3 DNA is TGTGCCAGCAGCGGGGACAGTCTGTCGAACACCGGGGAGCTGTTTTTT. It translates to CASSGDSLSNTGELFF.

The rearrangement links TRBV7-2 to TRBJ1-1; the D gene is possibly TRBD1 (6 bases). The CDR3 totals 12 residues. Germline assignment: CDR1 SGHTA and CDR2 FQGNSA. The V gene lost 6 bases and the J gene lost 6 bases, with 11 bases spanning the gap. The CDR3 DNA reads TGTGCCAGCAGGGCGGGGGGCCCTGAAGCTTTCTTT. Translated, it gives CASRAGGPEAFF.

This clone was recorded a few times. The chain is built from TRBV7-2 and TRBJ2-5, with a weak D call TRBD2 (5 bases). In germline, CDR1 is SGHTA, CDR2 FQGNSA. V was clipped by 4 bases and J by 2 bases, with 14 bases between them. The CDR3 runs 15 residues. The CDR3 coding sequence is TGTGCCAGCAGCTCGAACCCGGACTGGCAAGAGACCCAGTACTTC. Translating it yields CASSSNPDWQETQYF. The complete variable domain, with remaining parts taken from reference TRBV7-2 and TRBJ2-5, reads GAGVSQSPSNKVTEKGKDVELRCDPISGHTALYWYRQSLGQGLEFLIYFQGNSAPDKSGLPSDRFSAERTGGSVSTLTIQRTQQEDSAVYLCASSSNPDWQETQYFGPGTRLLVL.

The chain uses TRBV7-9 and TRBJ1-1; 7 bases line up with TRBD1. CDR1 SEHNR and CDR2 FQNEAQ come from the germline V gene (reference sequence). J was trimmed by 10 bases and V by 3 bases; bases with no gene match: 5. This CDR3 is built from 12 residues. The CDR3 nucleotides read TGTGCCAGCAGCTTTGACAGGGAGGCAGCTTTCTTT. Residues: CASSFDREAAFF.

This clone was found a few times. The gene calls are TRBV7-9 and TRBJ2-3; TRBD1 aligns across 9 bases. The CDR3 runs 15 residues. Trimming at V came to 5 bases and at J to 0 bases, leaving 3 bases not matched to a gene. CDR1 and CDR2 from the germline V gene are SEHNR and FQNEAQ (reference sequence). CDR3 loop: CASSPGTGSTDTQYF. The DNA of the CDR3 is TGTGCCAGCAGCCCGGGGACAGGGAGCACAGATACGCAGTATTTT. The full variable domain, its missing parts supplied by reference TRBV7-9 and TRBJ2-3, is DTGVSQNPRHKITKRGQNVTFRCDPISEHNRLYWYRQTLGQGPEFLTYFQNEAQLEKSRLLSDRFSAERPKGSFSTLEIQRTEQGDSAMYLCASSPGTGSTDTQYFGPGTRLTVL.

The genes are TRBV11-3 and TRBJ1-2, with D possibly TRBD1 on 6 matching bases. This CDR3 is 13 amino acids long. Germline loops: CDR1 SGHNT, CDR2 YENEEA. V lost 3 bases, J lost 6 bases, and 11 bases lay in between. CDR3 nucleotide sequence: TGTGCCAGCAGCTTCACAGGGTTCAATGGCTACACCTTC. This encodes CASSFTGFNGYTF.

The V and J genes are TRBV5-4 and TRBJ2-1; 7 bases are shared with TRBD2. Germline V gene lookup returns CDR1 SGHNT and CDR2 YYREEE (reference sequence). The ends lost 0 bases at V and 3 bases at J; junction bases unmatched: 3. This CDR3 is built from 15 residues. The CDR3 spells CASSLGGLVYNEQFF. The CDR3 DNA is TGTGCCAGCAGCTTGGGTGGACTAGTCTACAATGAGCAGTTCTTC.

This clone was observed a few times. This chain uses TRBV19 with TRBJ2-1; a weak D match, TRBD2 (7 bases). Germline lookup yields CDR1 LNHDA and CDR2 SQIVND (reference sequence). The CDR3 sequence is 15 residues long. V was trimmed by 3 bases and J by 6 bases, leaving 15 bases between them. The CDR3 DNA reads TGTGCCAGTAGTATTACGGGGGGCCTATCCAATGAGCAGTTCTTC. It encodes CASSITGGLSNEQFF.

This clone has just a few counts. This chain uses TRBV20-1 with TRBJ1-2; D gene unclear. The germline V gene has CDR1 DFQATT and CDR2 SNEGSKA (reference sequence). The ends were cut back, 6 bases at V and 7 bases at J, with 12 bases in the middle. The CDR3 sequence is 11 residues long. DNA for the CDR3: TGCAGTGCGTGGCAGGAAAGTGGCTACACCTTC. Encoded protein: CSAWQESGYTF.

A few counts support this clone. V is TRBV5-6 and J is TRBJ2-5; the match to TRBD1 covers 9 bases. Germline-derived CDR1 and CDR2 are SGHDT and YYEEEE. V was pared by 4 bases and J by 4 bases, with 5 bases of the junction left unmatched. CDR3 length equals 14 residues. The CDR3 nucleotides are TGTGCCAGCAGCCACAAGGACAGGGGAGAGACCCAGTACTTC. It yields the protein CASSHKDRGETQYF.

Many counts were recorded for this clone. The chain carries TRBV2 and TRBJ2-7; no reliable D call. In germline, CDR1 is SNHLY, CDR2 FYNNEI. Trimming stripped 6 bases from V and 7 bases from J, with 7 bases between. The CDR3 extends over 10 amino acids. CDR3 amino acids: CASSGGEQYF. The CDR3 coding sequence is TGTGCCAGCAGCGGTGGTGAGCAGTACTTC.

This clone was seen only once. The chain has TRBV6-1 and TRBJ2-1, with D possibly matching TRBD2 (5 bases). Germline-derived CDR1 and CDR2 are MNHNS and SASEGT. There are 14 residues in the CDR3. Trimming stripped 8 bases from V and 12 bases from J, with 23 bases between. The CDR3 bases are TGTGCCAGCCTCCGCCTCCTGGATGCCGGAGGGCAGTTCTTC. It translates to CASLRLLDAGGQFF.

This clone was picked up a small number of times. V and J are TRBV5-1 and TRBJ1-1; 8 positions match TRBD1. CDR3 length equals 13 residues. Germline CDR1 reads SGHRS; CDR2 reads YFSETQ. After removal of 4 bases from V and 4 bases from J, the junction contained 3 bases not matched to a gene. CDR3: CASSADRGTEAFF. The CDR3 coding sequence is TGCGCCAGCAGCGCAGACAGGGGCACTGAAGCTTTCTTT.

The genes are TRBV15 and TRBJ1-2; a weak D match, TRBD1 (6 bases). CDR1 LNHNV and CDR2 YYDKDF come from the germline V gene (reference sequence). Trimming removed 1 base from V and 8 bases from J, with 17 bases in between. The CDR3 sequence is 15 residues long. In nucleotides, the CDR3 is TGTGCCACCAGCAGAGTGGCCGGGACATCGAGCGGCTACACCTTC. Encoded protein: CATSRVAGTSSGYTF.

The CDR3 DNA reads as TGCGCCAGCAGCTCCCAATCCAGGGGTAATTCACCCCTCCACTTT. This translates into CASSSQSRGNSPLHF. V usage is TRBV5-1 and J usage is TRBJ1-6; maybe TRBD1 (6 bases). V gave up 3 bases and J gave up 6 bases, with 13 bases separating them. Looked up from germline, CDR1 is SGHRS and CDR2 is YFSETQ. The CDR3 is 15 amino acids.

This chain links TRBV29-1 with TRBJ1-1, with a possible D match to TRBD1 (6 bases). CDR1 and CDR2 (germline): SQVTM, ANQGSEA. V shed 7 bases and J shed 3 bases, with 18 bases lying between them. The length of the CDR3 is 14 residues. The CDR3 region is CSARQVTIDTEAFF. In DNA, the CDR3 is TGCAGCGCTAGACAGGTTACAATAGACACTGAAGCTTTCTTT. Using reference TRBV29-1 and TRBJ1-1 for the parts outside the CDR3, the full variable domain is SAVISQKPSRDICQRGTSLTIQCQVDSQVTMMFWYRQQPGQSLTLIATANQGSEATYESGFVIDKFPISRPNLTFSTLTVSNMSPEDSSIYLCSARQVTIDTEAFFGQGTRLTVV.

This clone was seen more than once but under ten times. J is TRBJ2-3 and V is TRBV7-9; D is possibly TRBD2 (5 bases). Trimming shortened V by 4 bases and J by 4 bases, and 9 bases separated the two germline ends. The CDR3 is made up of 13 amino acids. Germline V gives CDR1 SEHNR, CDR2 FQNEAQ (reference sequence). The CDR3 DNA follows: TGTGCCAGCAGCTCCCGGGGTCCAGATACGCAGTATTTT. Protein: CASSSRGPDTQYF.

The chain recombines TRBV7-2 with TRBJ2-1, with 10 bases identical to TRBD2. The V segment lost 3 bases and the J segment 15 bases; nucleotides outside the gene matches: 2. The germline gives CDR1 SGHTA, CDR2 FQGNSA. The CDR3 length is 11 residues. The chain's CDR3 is CASSFSGRGFF. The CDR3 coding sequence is TGTGCCAGCAGCTTCAGCGGGAGGGGGTTCTTC.

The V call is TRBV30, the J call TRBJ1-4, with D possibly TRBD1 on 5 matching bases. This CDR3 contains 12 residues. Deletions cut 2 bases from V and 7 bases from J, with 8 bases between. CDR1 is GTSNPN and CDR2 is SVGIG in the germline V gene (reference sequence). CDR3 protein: CAWSQGGEKLFF. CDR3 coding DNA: TGTGCCTGGAGTCAGGGCGGTGAAAAACTGTTTTTT.

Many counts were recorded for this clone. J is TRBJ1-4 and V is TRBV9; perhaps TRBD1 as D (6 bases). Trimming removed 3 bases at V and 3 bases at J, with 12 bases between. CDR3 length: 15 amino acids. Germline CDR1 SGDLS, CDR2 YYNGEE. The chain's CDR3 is CASSEKDRANEKLFF. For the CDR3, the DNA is TGTGCCAGCAGCGAGAAGGACAGAGCTAATGAAAAACTGTTTTTT.

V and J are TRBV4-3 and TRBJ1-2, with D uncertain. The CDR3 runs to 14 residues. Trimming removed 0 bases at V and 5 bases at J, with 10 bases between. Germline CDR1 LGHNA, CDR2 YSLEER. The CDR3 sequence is CASSQDDSRYGYTF. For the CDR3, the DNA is TGCGCCAGCAGCCAAGATGACTCTCGATATGGCTACACCTTC.

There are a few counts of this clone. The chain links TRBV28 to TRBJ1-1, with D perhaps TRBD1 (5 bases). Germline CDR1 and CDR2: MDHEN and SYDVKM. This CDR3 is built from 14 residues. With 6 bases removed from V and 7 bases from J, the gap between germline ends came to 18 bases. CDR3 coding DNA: TGTGCCAGCAGGGACGGGGGAGAAGTAGGTGAAGCTTTCTTT. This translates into CASRDGGEVGEAFF.